This TCR beta chain appears in the sequencing data of a study of regulatory T cells in long-lasting Graves disease. This clonotype was recorded at least ten times. Its antigen is unidentified. Sequencing libraries for TCR beta were prepared with iRepertoire HTBI primers and Arm-PCR of CDR3 regions. MiXCR was run by TCRdb on the multiplex PCR reads, yielding one entry per CDR3 protein. Altogether 350,000 to 400,000 distinct CDR3 sequences are present, roughly 16% being singletons, with the ten largest covering about 24%. Time point meaning: newly diagnosed GD, antithyroid drugs for less than 3 months. PBMC-extracted RNA yielded the TCR library. Staff took about 9 milliliters of peripheral blood and put it into EDTA tubes. General study points: Persistent-disease Graves' patients showed less TCR diversity than new cases.

The clonotype originates from a female donor with Graves disease. The sample here was peripheral blood mononuclear cells (PBMCs), taken at new diagnosis, from a patient treated with antithyroid drugs.

In DNA form, the CDR3 reads TGCAGTGCTAGATCAGGGCGGGGTGACACTGAAGCTTTCTTT. Translation gives CSARSGRGDTEAFF. The chain joins TRBV20-1 to TRBJ1-1, with D possibly TRBD1 on 5 matching bases. Between the trimmed V and J ends, which lost 2 bases and 3 bases, there was a span of 13 bases. The germline V gene encodes CDR1 DFQATT and CDR2 SNEGSKA (reference sequence). The CDR3 contains 14 residues.